The 17 T cell receptor beta chains reported below all come from one sample, sequenced in a study of cytomegalovirus exposure and HLA in healthy donors. The PCR had 60 Vbeta and 13 Jbeta primers. Profiling relied on immunoSEQ multiplex PCR, and the TCRdb table lists in-frame clones only, not all of them. This table has 45,000 to 70,000 clones, about 84% appearing once. Sequenced input: PBMCs. These receptors all stem from a young man in good health and CMV-seronegative.

Only a few counts were recorded for this clone. The chain links TRBV5-4 to TRBJ1-2, with D possibly matching TRBD1 (5 bases). The germline V gene encodes CDR1 SGHNT and CDR2 YYREEE (reference sequence). The CDR3 is 13 amino acids. The V gene lost 3 bases and the J gene lost 6 bases, with 12 bases spanning the gap. In DNA, the CDR3 is TGTGCCAGCAGCTGGGGGGTTGGGAATGGCTACACCTTC. Amino acid sequence: CASSWGVGNGYTF.

The rearrangement links TRBV14 to TRBJ1-1; D unresolved. V lost 2 bases, J lost 4 bases, and 17 bases lay in between. Looked up from germline, CDR1 is SGHDN and CDR2 is FVKESK. The CDR3 has 16 amino acids. The CDR3 sequence: CASSQQWWSGITEAFF. CDR3 DNA sequence: TGTGCCAGCAGCCAACAATGGTGGAGTGGAATCACTGAAGCTTTCTTT. Based on the CDR3 plus reference TRBV14 and TRBJ1-1, the full variable domain is EAGVTQFPSHSVIEKGQTVTLRCDPISGHDNLYWYRRVMGKEIKFLLHFVKESKQDESGMPNNRFLAERTGGTYSTLKVQPAELEDSGVYFCASSQQWWSGITEAFFGQGTRLTVV.

The chain combines TRBV4-3 with TRBJ2-5, with 9 bases that match TRBD2. V gave up 1 base and J gave up 1 base; unmatched junction bases: 7. From germline, CDR1 is LGHNA and CDR2 YSLEER. There are 17 residues in the CDR3. Written as DNA, the CDR3 is TGCGCCAGCAGCCAAGCCCCGGCGGGGGGGGGCCAAGAGACCCAGTACTTC. Translated, it gives CASSQAPAGGGQETQYF.

The chain has TRBV9 and TRBJ2-3, with a tentative D call TRBD1 (6 bases). From germline, CDR1 is SGDLS and CDR2 YYNGEE. The CDR3 length is 15 residues. V dropped 4 bases and J dropped 3 bases, with 15 bases sitting between them. The CDR3 reads CASSPLGGLTDTQYF. Written as DNA, the CDR3 is TGTGCCAGCAGCCCACTTGGGGGCTTGACAGATACGCAGTATTTT.

The J gene is TRBJ2-3, the V gene TRBV5-1, with D possibly matching TRBD2 (5 bases). The V gene lost 0 bases and the J gene lost 0 bases, with 8 bases spanning the gap. The length of the CDR3 is 15 residues. From germline, CDR1 is SGHRS and CDR2 YFSETQ. The DNA for the CDR3 is TGCGCCAGCAGCTTGGTAGGGAGTAGCACAGATACGCAGTATTTT. It yields the protein CASSLVGSSTDTQYF. Drawing the rest from reference TRBV5-1 and TRBJ2-3, the complete variable domain is KAGVTQTPRYLIKTRGQQVTLSCSPISGHRSVSWYQQTPGQGLQFLFEYFSETQRNKGNFPGRFSGRQFSNSRSEMNVSTLELGDSALYLCASSLVGSSTDTQYFGPGTRLTVL.

V gene TRBV7-2 combines with J gene TRBJ1-2; D not certain. The CDR3 covers 16 residues. The V gene lost 1 base and the J gene lost 0 bases, with 12 bases spanning the gap. CDR1 is SGHTA and CDR2 is FQGNSA in the germline V gene. CDR3 sequence (DNA): TGTGCCAGCAGCTTAGATGGCGGGTTAACTAACTATGGCTACACCTTC. It yields the protein CASSLDGGLTNYGYTF. Based on the CDR3 plus reference TRBV7-2 and TRBJ1-2, the full variable domain is GAGVSQSPSNKVTEKGKDVELRCDPISGHTALYWYRQSLGQGLEFLIYFQGNSAPDKSGLPSDRFSAERTGGSVSTLTIQRTQQEDSAVYLCASSLDGGLTNYGYTFGSGTRLTVV.

The V call is TRBV11-2, the J call TRBJ2-1; weak D call: TRBD2 (5 bases). V gave up 2 bases and J gave up 3 bases, with 8 bases separating them. The CDR3 is 14 residues long. The V gene's germline CDR1 is SGHAT and CDR2 FQNNGV. CDR3 sequence (DNA): TGTGCCAGCAGCTTATCTGACTACTACAATGAGCAGTTCTTC. Its protein is CASSLSDYYNEQFF.

V usage is TRBV9 and J usage is TRBJ1-4, with 11 bases lining up with TRBD1. V shed 3 bases and J 0 bases; nucleotides not matched to a gene: 4. Germline-derived CDR1 and CDR2 are SGDLS and YYNGEE. The CDR3 is made up of 17 amino acids. The CDR3 loop is CASSEPGQGATNEKLFF. For the CDR3, the DNA is TGTGCCAGCAGCGAACCGGGACAGGGGGCAACTAATGAAAAACTGTTTTTT.

This clone is a singleton in its sample. V is TRBV5-4 and J is TRBJ2-5; no definite D call. CDR1 and CDR2 from the germline V gene are SGHNT and YYREEE (reference sequence). This CDR3 is built from 14 residues. V lost 0 bases to trimming and J lost 4 bases, with 10 bases between them. CDR3 loop: CASSLGGVRETQYF. The CDR3 coding sequence is TGTGCCAGCAGCTTGGGAGGCGTTAGAGAGACCCAGTACTTC.

The sample holds one count of this clone. The chain couples TRBV16 to TRBJ2-1; 10 nucleotides line up with TRBD1. V lost 0 bases and J lost 4; bases outside the gene matches: 3. CDR3 size: 16 residues. CDR1 is KGHSY and CDR2 is FQNENV in the germline V gene. CDR3: CASSQSTGGRYNEQFF. The CDR3, as DNA: TGTGCCAGCAGCCAATCGACAGGGGGCCGGTACAATGAGCAGTTCTTC.

The chain recombines TRBV18 with TRBJ2-7; D remains unclear. CDR1 is KGHSH, CDR2 LQKENI, per germline. This CDR3 spans 14 amino acids. Trimming removed 3 bases from V and 0 bases from J, with 9 bases in between. In DNA, the CDR3 is TGTGCCAGCTCACCGGTAGAGAGCTCCTACGAGCAGTACTTC. It yields the protein CASSPVESSYEQYF.

This rearrangement joins TRBV19 to TRBJ2-5; weak D call: TRBD1 (5 bases). This CDR3 contains 14 residues. The germline CDR1 and CDR2 sequences are LNHDA and SQIVND (reference sequence). With 5 bases removed from V and 0 bases from J, the gap between germline ends came to 10 bases. The DNA of the CDR3 is TGTGCCAGTAGTCAGGAAGGGGACCAAGAGACCCAGTACTTC. Amino acids: CASSQEGDQETQYF. Filled out from reference TRBV19 and TRBJ2-5, the complete variable domain reads DGGITQSPKYLFRKEGQNVTLSCEQNLNHDAMYWYRQDPGQGLRLIYYSQIVNDFQKGDIAEGYSVSREKKESFPLTVTSAQKNPTAFYLCASSQEGDQETQYFGPGTRLLVL.

The chain couples TRBV6-5 to TRBJ1-6; no clear D gene. The CDR3 sequence is 16 residues long. V was shortened by 3 bases and J by 0 bases, with 9 bases between the two germline ends. Germline V gene lookup returns CDR1 MNHEY and CDR2 SVGAGI. The CDR3 DNA follows: TGTGCCAGCAGTTATAAAGCGAGCTCCTATAATTCACCCCTCCACTTT. Translating gives CASSYKASSYNSPLHF.

This clone was observed a handful of times. The rearrangement joins TRBV28 to TRBJ2-5; 9 nucleotides match TRBD1. Unmatched junction bases numbered 11, after V lost 3 bases and J lost 9 bases. This CDR3 is built from 15 residues. Germline lookup yields CDR1 MDHEN and CDR2 SYDVKM. CDR3 bases: TGTGCCAGCAGTTTCACTCAACAGGGGGCGCGTCCCCAGTACTTC. Translating it yields CASSFTQQGARPQYF.

V gene TRBV7-8 combines with J gene TRBJ2-1, with 9 bases lining up with TRBD1. Germline CDR1 and CDR2: SGHVS and FQNEAQ. The CDR3 length is 15 residues. V was pared by 5 bases and J by 4 bases, with 6 bases of the junction left unmatched. DNA of the CDR3: TGTGCCAGCAGCCGGCTGGGACAGGGTTACAATGAGCAGTTCTTC. As protein: CASSRLGQGYNEQFF. The complete variable domain, with remaining parts taken from reference TRBV7-8 and TRBJ2-1, reads GAGVSQSPRYKVAKRGQDVALRCDPISGHVSLFWYQQALGQGPEFLTYFQNEAQLDKSGLPSDRFFAERPEGSVSTLKIQRTQQEDSAVYLCASSRLGQGYNEQFFGPGTRLTVL.

The chain joins TRBV2 to TRBJ1-1, with D uncertain. V lost 7 bases, J lost 8 bases, and 17 bases lay in between. Germline assignment: CDR1 SNHLY and CDR2 FYNNEI. This CDR3 is built from 13 residues. The CDR3 here is CASNGLAFKEAFF. DNA for the CDR3: TGTGCCAGCAACGGGTTGGCTTTTAAAGAAGCTTTCTTT.

Note on this clone: Mismatch with germline at one junction end may stem from a read error. The genes are TRBV7-7 and TRBJ2-5, with 7 bases aligning to TRBD2. Germline V gene lookup returns CDR1 SSHAT and CDR2 FNYEAQ (reference sequence). This CDR3 comprises 14 residues. The CDR3: CASSSLSRGETQYF. CDR3 coding DNA: TGTGCTAGCAGCTCTCTTTCGCGGGGGGAGACCCAGTACTTC.